Each of the 32 T cell receptor beta chains below was sequenced from the same sample in a study of T cell repertoires in cytomegalovirus infection. TCRdb independently ran MiXCR on the reads; one entry per CDR3 protein. The profile shows fewer than 350,000 distinct CDR3 sequences, just under 30% of them singletons. Their antigens are not known. The sample was cultured PBMCs, taken from culture after CMV antigen stimulation. The receptors derive from a human donor in good health (CMV status not recorded). Some clones in this sample may be carry-over from other donors' samples.

In its sample, this clonotype was seen a few times. The rearrangement joins TRBV9 to TRBJ2-3, with TRBD1 matching over 8 bases. CDR1 SGDLS and CDR2 YYNGEE come from the germline V gene. V lost 1 base and J lost 1; bases outside the gene matches: 2. This CDR3 spans 15 amino acids. This CDR3 reads CASSVQGAGTDTQYF. Written as DNA, the CDR3 is TGTGCCAGCAGCGTACAGGGGGCTGGCACAGATACGCAGTATTTT.

Notes on this clonotype: At one end, the junction sequence differs from germline, possibly due to a read error. The CDR3 reads CDSSLKGSNYGYTF. CDR3 sequence (DNA): TGTGACAGCAGCTTAAAAGGATCCAACTATGGCTACACCTTC. The chain has TRBV7-3 and TRBJ1-2; D unresolved. This CDR3 region has 14 residues. The V gene's germline CDR1 is SGHTA and CDR2 FQGTGA.

The chain carries TRBV6-4 and TRBJ2-1; TRBD2 is a possible D gene (6 bases). The V end was cut by 4 bases, the J end by 9 bases, with 13 bases between. The CDR3 spans 13 residues. Germline values: CDR1 MRHNA, CDR2 SNTAGT. Here the CDR3 DNA reads TGTGCCAGCAGTGGATCTTTGGGGGGTGAGCAGTTCTTC. It specifies CASSGSLGGEQFF.

The chain links TRBV11-2 to TRBJ1-1, with 8 bases fitting TRBD1. Trimming cost V 5 bases and J 3 bases; bases outside gene matches: 14. The CDR3 consists of 17 residues. Looked up from germline, CDR1 is SGHAT and CDR2 is FQNNGV. CDR3 coding DNA: TGTGCCAGCAGCCCGACCCCCCGGACAGGGCGGGACACTGAAGCTTTCTTT. Translation gives CASSPTPRTGRDTEAFF.

There are a few counts of this clonotype. The chain uses TRBV7-2 and TRBJ2-7, with D possibly being TRBD2 (6 bases). The CDR3 spans 14 residues. Trimming removed 3 bases at V and 6 bases at J, with 15 bases between. Germline assignment: CDR1 SGHTA and CDR2 FQGNSA. This CDR3 reads CASSFVGSGSEQYF. The CDR3 DNA reads TGTGCCAGCAGCTTCGTCGGGAGCGGAAGCGAGCAGTACTTC.

This chain's CDR3 is CACEDGAQRKLFF. CDR3 nucleotides: TGTGCCTGCGAGGACGGCGCCCAGAGAAAACTGTTTTTT. The genes are TRBV6-6 and TRBJ1-4, with D uncertain. Germline-derived CDR1 and CDR2 are MNHNY and SVGAGI (reference sequence). This CDR3 has 13 amino acids. Trimming stripped 11 bases from V and 10 bases from J, with 20 bases between.

This clonotype showed up just a few times. The genes are TRBV4-1 and TRBJ1-2; 8 positions match TRBD1. Germline values: CDR1 MGHRA, CDR2 YSYEKL. CDR3 length: 16 amino acids. V lost 0 bases and J lost 4; bases outside the gene matches: 7. CDR3 protein: CASSQDGGQGLYGYTF. The CDR3 coding sequence is TGCGCCAGCAGCCAAGATGGAGGACAGGGACTCTATGGCTACACCTTC.

This chain joins TRBV7-2 and TRBJ2-6, with TRBD2 as a possible D gene (6 bases). Germline CDR1 and CDR2: SGHTA and FQGNSA. V gave up 5 bases and J gave up 0 bases, with 11 bases separating them. The CDR3 is made up of 16 amino acids. DNA for the CDR3: TGTGCCAGCAGCCCTCTGGGACTCTCTGGGGCCAACGTCCTGACTTTC. Translated, it gives CASSPLGLSGANVLTF.

This rearrangement joins TRBV7-4 to TRBJ2-2; 11 bases fit TRBD2. The CDR3 has 16 residues. The junction had 4 bases not matched to a gene; V was cut back by 5 bases and J by 2 bases. CDR1 and CDR2 (germline): SGHVT, SQSDAQ. CDR3 region: CASSQGLAGNTGELFF. In nucleotides, the CDR3 is TGTGCCAGCAGCCAAGGACTAGCGGGTAACACCGGGGAGCTGTTTTTT.

J is TRBJ1-1 and V is TRBV12-3 or TRBV12-4; TRBD1 is a possible D gene (5 bases). This CDR3 has 18 residues. The V end was cut by 5 bases, the J end by 2 bases, with 24 bases between. CDR3 region: CASSIGIRRGSLNTEAFF. CDR3 DNA sequence: TGTGCCAGCAGTATAGGAATTCGCCGGGGGTCTCTCAACACTGAAGCTTTCTTT.

The J gene is TRBJ2-7, the V gene TRBV29-1; the match to TRBD2 covers 10 bases. Per the germline V gene, CDR1 is SQVTM and CDR2 is ANQGSEA. J was trimmed by 0 bases and V by 4 bases; bases with no gene match: 12. The CDR3 extends over 17 amino acids. The CDR3: CSVGGASGGLGSYEQYF. CDR3 sequence (DNA): TGCAGCGTTGGGGGGGCTAGCGGGGGCCTTGGCTCCTACGAGCAGTACTTC.

There are a few counts of this clonotype. The chain couples TRBV15 to TRBJ1-5; D is uncertain. CDR1 and CDR2 from the germline V gene are LNHNV and YYDKDF (reference sequence). The V gene lost 3 bases and the J gene lost 4 bases, with 16 bases spanning the gap. The CDR3 is 16 amino acids. The DNA for the CDR3 is TGTGCCACCAGCAGCGCGTTGAGGGAAAAAAATCAGCCCCAGCATTTT. Protein: CATSSALREKNQPQHF. Full variable domain (rest looked up from reference TRBV15 and TRBJ1-5): DAMVIQNPRYQVTQFGKPVTLSCSQTLNHNVMYWYQQKSSQAPKLLFHYYDKDFNNEADTPDNFQSRRPNTSFCFLDIRSPGLGDTAMYLCATSSALREKNQPQHFGDGTRLSIL.

The genes are TRBV29-1 and TRBJ2-3; D gene uncertain. Germline V lookup: CDR1 SQVTM, CDR2 ANQGSEA. Deletions cut 3 bases from V and 1 base from J, with 5 bases between. The CDR3 is made up of 12 amino acids. CDR3 in amino acids: CSVEAGTDTQYF. The CDR3 DNA follows: TGCAGCGTTGAGGCAGGCACAGATACGCAGTATTTT.

This clonotype has just a few counts. The chain recombines TRBV6-1 with TRBJ1-5; no definite D call. The germline gives CDR1 MNHNS, CDR2 SASEGT. Trimming shortened V by 1 base and J by 4 bases, and 8 bases separated the two germline ends. CDR3 size: 14 residues. The CDR3 reads CASSEVTVNQPQHF. The CDR3 DNA is TGTGCCAGCAGTGAAGTAACAGTAAATCAGCCCCAGCATTTT.

This clonotype turned up a few times. This chain connects TRBV7-2 to TRBJ2-1; 9 bases agree with TRBD2. The junction had 8 bases not matched to a gene; V was cut back by 1 base and J by 1 base. Per germline, CDR1 SGHTA and CDR2 FQGNSA. CDR3 length equals 18 residues. DNA of the CDR3: TGTGCCAGCAGCTTAGAAGCTAGCGGGACATTTTCCTACAATGAGCAGTTCTTC. Translating it yields CASSLEASGTFSYNEQFF.

The V gene is TRBV18, the J gene TRBJ2-5, with D uncertain. This CDR3 contains 14 residues. Germline V gene lookup returns CDR1 KGHSH and CDR2 LQKENI. V lost 6 bases, J lost 2 bases, and 13 bases lay in between. CDR3 sequence reads: CASSFSTLQETQYF. The CDR3 DNA sequence: TGTGCCAGCTCTTTTTCTACCCTTCAAGAGACCCAGTACTTC.

The V gene is TRBV7-2, the J gene TRBJ2-4, with TRBD2 identical over 9 bases. V was clipped by 1 base and J by 1 base; unmatched bases: 8. This CDR3 has 18 residues. Germline V CDR1 and CDR2: SGHTA, FQGNSA. Here the CDR3 reads CASSLEIGGGAAKNIQYF. CDR3 in DNA: TGTGCCAGCAGCTTAGAAATCGGCGGGGGGGCGGCCAAAAACATTCAGTACTTC.

This clonotype showed up just a few times. The rearrangement joins TRBV11-2 to TRBJ1-1, with 9 bases identical to TRBD1. The J segment lost 5 bases and the V segment lost 5 bases, leaving 3 bases of the junction unmatched. CDR3 size: 13 residues. Per the germline V gene, CDR1 is SGHAT and CDR2 is FQNNGV. CDR3 in amino acids: CASSIGQGTEAFF. As DNA, the CDR3 is TGTGCCAGCAGCATAGGACAGGGGACTGAAGCTTTCTTT.

This chain connects TRBV10-3 to TRBJ2-1; D could derive from TRBD1 or TRBD2 (5 bases each). Trimming cost V 6 bases and J 0 bases, with 12 bases left between them. Germline V gene sequence: CDR1 ENHRY, CDR2 SYGVKD. The CDR3 length is 15 residues. CDR3 sequence reads: CAIRPEGSSYNEQFF. In DNA form, the CDR3 reads TGTGCCATCAGACCCGAGGGGTCCTCCTACAATGAGCAGTTCTTC.

V gene TRBV20-1 combines with J gene TRBJ2-3, with D unclear. V was clipped by 6 bases and J by 4 bases, with 8 bases between them. Germline-derived CDR1 and CDR2 are DFQATT and SNEGSKA (reference sequence). CDR3 length equals 11 residues. The DNA for the CDR3 is TGCAGTGCCAGGACCTCAGATACGCAGTATTTT. It yields the protein CSARTSDTQYF.

The chain uses TRBV29-1 and TRBJ2-2; weak D call: TRBD2 (6 bases). Trimming took off 7 bases at V and 8 bases at J, with 14 bases between the two ends. The germline V gene has CDR1 SQVTM and CDR2 ANQGSEA. The CDR3 sequence is 12 residues long. Here the CDR3 DNA reads TGCAGCGCTGCGTCGGGAGTTGGGGAGCTGTTTTTT. It specifies CSAASGVGELFF.

The V gene is TRBV19, the J gene TRBJ1-2; 10 nucleotides match TRBD1. The CDR3 contains 16 residues. V gave up 5 bases and J gave up 2 bases; unmatched junction bases: 8. The germline CDR1 and CDR2 sequences are LNHDA and SQIVND (reference sequence). The DNA for the CDR3 is TGTGCCAGTAGTGTCTCATCGACAGGGGGCAACTATGGCTACACCTTC. Its protein is CASSVSSTGGNYGYTF.

This clonotype was seen many times. V gene TRBV7-8 combines with J gene TRBJ2-7, with 9 bases fitting TRBD1. There are 16 residues in the CDR3. CDR1 is SGHVS, CDR2 FQNEAQ, per germline. Trimming took 5 bases from V and 0 from J; bases not matched to a gene: 8. The CDR3 region is CASSLLPGQGSYEQYF. The CDR3 nucleotides are TGTGCCAGCAGCCTCCTCCCGGGACAGGGCTCCTACGAGCAGTACTTC.

This chain links TRBV10-3 with TRBJ1-1; a weak D match, TRBD1 (6 bases). Germline-derived CDR1 and CDR2 are ENHRY and SYGVKD. Trimming took 4 bases from V and 5 from J, leaving 11 bases between them. The CDR3 consists of 13 residues. In nucleotides, the CDR3 is TGTGCCATCAGTGGCGGACAGAATACTGAAGCTTTCTTT. This translates into CAISGGQNTEAFF.

For this clonotype: One junction end does not reproduce the germline sequence, and a read error may be involved. This chain links TRBV7-6 with TRBJ2-2; no clear D. This CDR3 has 15 amino acids. Germline V gene data show CDR1 as SGHVS and CDR2 as FNYEAQ. The CDR3 here is CASSSRQENTGELFF. The CDR3 coding sequence is TGTGCTAGCAGCTCCCGGCAGGAAAACACCGGGGAGCTGTTTTTT.

The chain employs TRBV7-3 and TRBJ2-6, with D perhaps TRBD2 (6 bases). CDR3 length: 15 residues. Trimming took off 3 bases at V and 0 bases at J, with 6 bases between the two ends. Germline V gene data show CDR1 as SGHTA and CDR2 as FQGTGA. The CDR3 region is CASSFGGSGANVLTF. In DNA form, the CDR3 reads TGTGCCAGCAGCTTCGGGGGCTCTGGGGCCAACGTCCTGACTTTC.

The rearrangement uses TRBV6-2 or TRBV6-3 and TRBJ1-1; perhaps TRBD1 as D (6 bases). The CDR3 covers 15 residues. Germline V gene sequence: CDR1 MNHEY, CDR2 SVGEGT. Trimming shortened V by 5 bases and J by 4 bases, and 17 bases separated the two germline ends. CDR3 amino acids: CASSDWTVGGTEAFF. Here the CDR3 DNA reads TGTGCCAGCAGTGATTGGACAGTGGGGGGCACTGAAGCTTTCTTT.

This clonotype showed up just a few times. This sequence joins TRBV20-1 and TRBJ1-6, with no clear D. Germline-derived CDR1 and CDR2 are DFQATT and SNEGSKA (reference sequence). The ends were cut back, 1 base at V and 2 bases at J, with 9 bases in the middle. The CDR3 extends over 15 amino acids. CDR3 amino acids: CSARAPRAYNSPLHF. CDR3 bases: TGCAGTGCTAGAGCCCCTCGGGCCTATAATTCACCCCTCCACTTT.

Only a few counts were recorded for this clonotype. A read error may account for a junction end that differs from germline. CDR3 nucleotides: TGTGCTAGCAGCTTAGGTTACACAGGGACTAGCGGGGCCTACAATGAGCAGTTCTTC. Its translation: CASSLGYTGTSGAYNEQFF. The chain joins TRBV7-7 to TRBJ2-1; 13 bases align to TRBD2. Looked up from germline, CDR1 is SSHAT and CDR2 is FNYEAQ (reference sequence). CDR3 length equals 19 residues.

The chain links TRBV5-6 to TRBJ2-7; TRBD2 aligns across 14 bases. Trimming removed 4 bases from V and 0 bases from J; junction bases left unmatched: 9. CDR3 length: 18 residues. Per germline, CDR1 SGHDT and CDR2 YYEEEE. CDR3: CASSRRTSGRYTSYEQYF. The CDR3 coding sequence is TGTGCCAGCAGCCGCCGGACTAGCGGGAGGTATACCTCCTACGAGCAGTACTTC. The complete variable domain, with remaining parts taken from reference TRBV5-6 and TRBJ2-7, reads DAGVTQSPTHLIKTRGQQVTLRCSPKSGHDTVSWYQQALGQGPQFIFQYYEEEERQRGNFPDRFSGHQFPNYSSELNVNALLLGDSALYLCASSRRTSGRYTSYEQYFGPGTRLTVT.

The chain is built from TRBV6-1 and TRBJ1-2, with 10 bases aligning to TRBD1. The CDR3 is 14 residues long. Germline values: CDR1 MNHNS, CDR2 SASEGT. V was clipped by 9 bases and J by 4 bases; unmatched bases: 8. CDR3 amino acids: CASFDRGLIYGYTF. CDR3 bases: TGTGCCAGTTTCGACAGGGGGCTGATCTATGGCTACACCTTC.

V gene TRBV5-4 combines with J gene TRBJ1-1; no reliable D call. Germline values: CDR1 SGHNT, CDR2 YYREEE (reference sequence). The CDR3 totals 16 residues. V lost 0 bases, J lost 3 bases, and 15 bases lay in between. The chain's CDR3 is CASSLAGTEPDTEAFF. The CDR3 region has the DNA TGTGCCAGCAGCTTGGCCGGCACAGAACCCGACACTGAAGCTTTCTTT. The full variable domain, its missing parts supplied by reference TRBV5-4 and TRBJ1-1, is ETGVTQSPTHLIKTRGQQVTLRCSSQSGHNTVSWYQQALGQGPQFIFQYYREEENGRGNFPPRFSGLQFPNYSSELNVNALELDDSALYLCASSLAGTEPDTEAFFGQGTRLTVV.